These T cell receptor beta chains were read from a single sample in a study of blood T cell repertoires in COVID-19. Libraries were prepared by immunoSEQ multiplex PCR; TCRdb keeps only in-frame clonotypes and omits some of them. The table records approximately 200,000 clones, roughly 88% of them present only once. Sequenced: peripheral blood. The receptor set was obtained from a man in his 60s with acute or convalescent COVID-19. CDR3s include the opening cysteine and the closing phenylalanine or tryptophan. D genes are given only for firm matches. A row's size may be missing; if present it is once, few, many or a size class.

J	size	D	V	CDR3	DNA
TRBJ2-3	.	.	TRBV5-1	CASTSRSLGGTDTQYF	TGCGCCAGCACCTCTCGCAGCCTCGGAGGGACAGATACGCAGTATTTT
TRBJ1-5	.	.	TRBV28	CASSLDPFPNQPQHF	TGTGCCAGCAGCCTAGACCCTTTCCCGAATCAGCCCCAGCATTTT
TRBJ2-1	.	TRBD1	TRBV7-9	CASRHGTGGPYNEQFF	TGTGCCAGCAGACATGGGACAGGGGGACCCTACAATGAGCAGTTCTTC
TRBJ2-3	.	TRBD1	TRBV7-9	CASSLGTGIADTQYF	TGTGCCAGCAGCTTAGGGACAGGGATAGCAGATACGCAGTATTTT
TRBJ2-6	.	.	TRBV6-1	CASSAKSGLDRVIGANVLTF	TGTGCCAGCAGTGCGAAAAGTGGCTTGGACAGAGTAATTGGGGCCAACGTCCTGACTTTC
TRBJ2-1	.	TRBD2	TRBV19	CASTSGRGYNEQFF	TGTGCCAGCACTAGCGGGAGAGGTTATAATGAGCAGTTCTTC
TRBJ2-3	.	.	TRBV7-9	CASSLGFTDTQYF	TGTGCCAGCAGCCTCGGGTTCACAGATACGCAGTATTTT
TRBJ2-7	.	.	TRBV18	CASSPDSYSYEQYF	TGTGCCAGCTCACCAGACAGCTACTCCTACGAGCAGTACTTC
TRBJ2-5	.	.	TRBV9	CASSRRLKETQYF	TGTGCCAGCAGCAGGAGACTTAAAGAGACCCAGTACTTC
TRBJ2-1	.	TRBD1	TRBV5-1	CASSHKGQGRDEQFF	TGCGCCAGCAGCCATAAGGGACAGGGGAGAGATGAGCAGTTCTTC
TRBJ2-2	few	TRBD2	TRBV4-1	CASSPRTSGRFNTGELFF	TGCGCCAGCAGCCCAAGGACTAGCGGGAGATTTAACACCGGGGAGCTGTTTTTT
TRBJ2-1	.	.	TRBV12-2	CASRSAGRGQEQFF	TGTGCAAGTCGCTCGGCGGGGAGGGGACAAGAGCAGTTCTTC
TRBJ2-3	.	.	TRBV7-9	CASSTLGGADDTQYF	TGTGCCAGCAGCACCCTCGGCGGAGCCGACGATACGCAGTATTTT
TRBJ1-6	.	.	TRBV29-1	CSVKGVGNSPLHF	TGCAGCGTAAAGGGGGTGGGCAATTCACCCCTCCACTTT
TRBJ1-6	.	.	TRBV3-1/TRBV3-2	CASSQWAENSPLHF	TGTGCCAGCAGCCAGTGGGCTGAGAATTCACCCCTCCACTTT
TRBJ1-2	.	.	TRBV28	CASSGIQTEYGYTF	TGTGCCAGCAGTGGGATTCAGACAGAATATGGCTACACCTTC
TRBJ1-4	.	TRBD1	TRBV2	CASSLQGEKLFF	TGTGCCAGCAGTTTACAGGGGGAAAAACTGTTTTTT
TRBJ2-1	.	TRBD1	TRBV5-4	CASSLDRVHEQFF	TGTGCCAGCAGCCTGGACAGGGTACATGAGCAGTTCTTC
TRBJ2-7	.	.	TRBV18	CASRRDGSSYEQYF	TGTGCCAGCCGGAGGGACGGGAGCTCCTACGAGCAGTACTTC
TRBJ2-7	.	TRBD2	TRBV18	CASSPGLANSEQYF	TGTGCCAGCTCACCGGGACTAGCGAACTCCGAGCAGTACTTC
TRBJ1-4	.	TRBD1	TRBV15	CATSRGGRDSEKLFF	TGTGCCACCAGCAGAGGAGGCAGGGACAGTGAAAAACTGTTTTTT
TRBJ1-4	.	.	TRBV2	CASSKRTVNEKLFF	TGTGCCAGCAGTAAGCGGACAGTTAATGAAAAACTGTTTTTT